What follows is one TCR beta chain and its context. Its recognized antigen is unknown. Base qualities are missing; no much larger clone stands one base away. The TCR beta chain CDR3 region was sequenced with the immunoSEQ assay. The authors' pipeline ran thus. For every specimen, the T-cell fraction, clonal dominance and maximum TCR clone frequency were calculated. TCRdb mirrors the immuneACCESS table, restricted to in-frame sequences. Some clones are absent from its copies; in checked studies, under half trace to an unresolved V gene, and the reason for the others is unknown. That table furnishes V, J and clone size, whereas the DNA furnished D and trimming. The sample has about 9,000 clones on record, approximately 59% of them singletons. Of the sample, less than 35% is held by the ten largest clones. The entry originates in a study of T cell repertoires in urothelial bladder cancer (dated by TCRdb to 2018 to 2020). Regarding the research as a whole: Of the roughly twelve resected lesions, three were clinically staged as cT0, three as cTa, three as cT1 and three as cT2 or greater. In the study, clonality of the TCR repertoire in bladder tumors was compared against clonality in benign bladder inflammation. A total of around 12 patients who had bladder lesions and were undergoing transurethral resection were prospectively identified. A total of roughly 11 resected bladder lesions, made up of urothelial carcinoma (UC+) and benign (UC-) specimens, were studied. Broad study findings and their caveats: Median tumor infiltrating lymphocyte percentage was approximately 1.9% in carcinoma specimens and approximately 13% in benign specimens. Urothelial carcinoma specimens had a median of roughly 5,300 T cells, fewer than the median of about 24,000 seen in benign specimens. In carcinoma specimens, up to 17% of infiltrating lymphocytes were accounted for by a single T-cell clone, compared with 2% to 2.5% in benign specimens.

The CDR3 spans 14 residues, from the cysteine through the phenylalanine. Only the CDR3 portion is preserved as DNA: 42 bases, with reading frame beginning at the first base. As encoded in the germline V gene (reference sequence), CDR1 is SGHNT while CDR2 is YYREEE. V was cut back by 4 bases and J by 4 bases, leaving a gap of 14 bases between them. Bladder lesion specimens were collected at transurethral resection and stored at -80C. DNA was extracted from bladder specimens collected at transurethral resection. Sample: tumor-infiltrating cells from bladder cancer. This clonotype was obtained from a human donor with urothelial carcinoma. This sequence uses TRBV5-4 and TRBJ1-2; tentative D gene TRBD1, with 5 bases matching. The nucleotide sequence is given as TGTGCCAGCAGCAGGGACGGAGGCACCTATGGCTACACCTTC. Its translation is CASSRDGGTYGYTF.